This passage covers 6 T cell receptor beta chains from one sample sequenced in a study of blood T cell repertoires in COVID-19. The method was immunoSEQ multiplex PCR; TCRdb's version includes in-frame clones alone and lacks a portion of them. The table records just over 60,000 clones, approximately 79% of them present only once. Sequencing input: peripheral blood. All receptors derive from a woman older than 75 with active or convalescent COVID-19.

V gene TRBV3-1 (or the pseudogene TRBV3-2) combines with J gene TRBJ1-3, with 7 nucleotides matching TRBD1. Trimming cost V 4 bases and J 0 bases; bases outside gene matches: 3. The CDR3 runs to 15 residues. Looked up from germline, CDR1 is LGHDT and CDR2 is YNNKEL (reference sequence). CDR3 in amino acids: CASSLGTASGNTIYF. Written as DNA, the CDR3 is TGTGCCAGCAGCCTAGGGACAGCCTCTGGAAACACCATATATTTT.

The chain recombines TRBV7-9 with TRBJ1-6; a weak D match, TRBD1 (5 bases). CDR1 is SEHNR and CDR2 is FQNEAQ in the germline V gene (reference sequence). CDR3 length: 14 amino acids. The germline V and J ends were trimmed by 3 bases and 8 bases, with 11 bases remaining between them. In nucleotides, the CDR3 is TGTGCCAGCAGCTTTGGGTGGGGCTATTCACCCCTCCACTTT. Residues: CASSFGWGYSPLHF.

The V and J genes are TRBV5-4 and TRBJ1-2; no definite D call. The CDR3 is 13 amino acids. Germline V gene lookup returns CDR1 SGHNT and CDR2 YYREEE (reference sequence). Trimming pared 4 bases from V and 4 bases from J, leaving 11 bases between. The CDR3 coding sequence is TGTGCCAGCAGCCCTTTCGGGAGCTATGGCTACACCTTC. This translates into CASSPFGSYGYTF.

CDR3 residues: CASSPTGTNWETQYF. The CDR3 DNA is TGTGCCAGCAGCCCCACGGGGACAAATTGGGAGACCCAGTACTTC. The V call is TRBV3-1 (or the pseudogene TRBV3-2), the J call TRBJ2-5, with a possible D match to TRBD1 (6 bases). Germline lookup yields CDR1 LGHDT and CDR2 YNNKEL (reference sequence). The V end was cut by 4 bases, the J end by 5 bases, with 17 bases between. The CDR3 length is 15 residues.

This clone was recorded a few times. This rearrangement joins TRBV19 to TRBJ2-3; possibly TRBD1 for D (6 bases). The CDR3 sequence is 14 residues long. V was shortened by 5 bases and J by 6 bases, with 15 bases between the two germline ends. Germline CDR1 and CDR2: LNHDA and SQIVND (reference sequence). Written as DNA, the CDR3 is TGTGCCAGTAGTTTACAGGGCACTCAGGATACGCAGTATTTT. The encoded protein is CASSLQGTQDTQYF.

This sequence joins TRBV2 and TRBJ1-4; D call uncertain. The CDR3 is 14 residues long. Germline V lookup: CDR1 SNHLY, CDR2 FYNNEI. The V and J ends lost 3 bases and 6 bases respectively, with 11 bases between them. CDR3 nucleotides: TGTGCCAGCAGTGACGGCACGGCGGATGAAAAACTGTTTTTT. Its protein is CASSDGTADEKLFF.